Listed below are T cell receptor beta chains from one sample, sequenced in a study of identical twins. TCRdb recomputed calls from the 5' RACE reads with MiXCR, one row per CDR3 protein. Here the sample spans some 240,000 distinct CDR3 sequences, over 9.5% being singletons. Sequencing was done on a sample of memory T cells sorted from blood. Source of these receptors: a man aged 50-60 years in good health. The conserved cysteine and the conserved F or W are not part of the CDR3 here. Size tells how often a clone was seen (once, few, many) or the class of an expanded clone, and some rows leave it out.

j_call clone_size v_call cdr3_aa
TRBJ2-3 few TRBV5-1 ASSASFSGSSTDTQY
TRBJ2-1 many TRBV28 ASSRSGRYNEQF
TRBJ1-2 - TRBV18 ASSPQGTINYGYT
TRBJ2-5 - TRBV29-1 STRQGLGTQY
TRBJ2-1 - TRBV12-3/TRBV12-4 ASSRREGGEQF
TRBJ1-5 - TRBV5-1 ASSLDIGQPQH
TRBJ2-1 - TRBV24-1 ATSDLSDSSYNEQF
TRBJ2-5 few TRBV20-1 SAPTSGGLRQETQY
TRBJ2-2 - TRBV5-1 ASSLTTLGTGELF
TRBJ1-1 - TRBV12-3/TRBV12-4 ASNEGGSMNTEAF
TRBJ2-3 many TRBV27 ASSVFPSGGYTDTQY
TRBJ1-1 few TRBV21-1 ASTSMPMRTGVPEAF
TRBJ1-3 - TRBV6-2/TRBV6-3 ASTGALLGNTIY
TRBJ1-4 - TRBV20-1 SARSPASNEKLF
TRBJ2-3 - TRBV20-1 SARDDGLSTDTQY
TRBJ2-7 many TRBV27 ASGLDWGEKY
TRBJ1-1 few TRBV12-3/TRBV12-4 ASSWGENTEAF
TRBJ2-2 - TRBV6-5 ASSLDTDYTGELF
TRBJ2-7 - TRBV18 ASSAGTEGYEQY
TRBJ2-7 - TRBV2 ASSGFVSYEQY
TRBJ1-2 - TRBV12-3/TRBV12-4 ASSFGPRLYGYT
TRBJ2-5 few TRBV7-6 ASSFDRAQY
TRBJ1-6 many TRBV7-6 ASSLEGAFNSPLH
TRBJ1-2 many TRBV6-4 ASSVSRDGNYGYT
TRBJ2-1 many TRBV11-3 ASSLDGSGPYNEQF
TRBJ2-7 many TRBV9 ASSESTGFYEQY
TRBJ2-7 - TRBV5-4 ASSLRAGVVGEQY
TRBJ1-2 - TRBV4-2 ASTKNSGDRVGYT
TRBJ2-7 - TRBV5-4 ASSSRGRPSYEQY
TRBJ2-1 few TRBV20-1 SANLGADEQF
TRBJ2-1 many TRBV5-1 ASSSQTSGGYNEQF
TRBJ2-4 few TRBV4-3 ASSQDLLVGIGKNIQY
TRBJ2-7 - TRBV4-3 ASSQGIGSTARDEQY
TRBJ2-2 many TRBV5-6 ASSLGPTGFRTGELF
TRBJ2-3 few TRBV7-2 ASSLERSDTQY
TRBJ2-7 many TRBV10-3 AISEFGQGSPYEQY
TRBJ2-1 many TRBV6-2/TRBV6-3 ASRTGGAYNEQF
TRBJ1-1 many TRBV6-1 ASTPAQDTEAF
TRBJ1-3 many TRBV5-1 ASSLNGGSSGNTIY
TRBJ2-7 once TRBV15 ATSVGQGIIYEQY
TRBJ2-3 many TRBV9 ASSVLQDGTDTQY
TRBJ1-5 few TRBV20-1 SAETGLGNQPQH
TRBJ1-1 - TRBV18 ASSPVVNTEAF
TRBJ2-7 - TRBV7-6 ASSSGFELRDRELY
TRBJ2-7 many TRBV7-2 ASSQDNTYEQY
TRBJ2-3 - TRBV5-1 ASSLEGTDTQY
TRBJ1-1 few TRBV20-1 SAPQGGVNTEAF
TRBJ1-2 - TRBV4-1 ASSQEGGIYGYT
TRBJ2-3 few TRBV9 ASTHKTSGGALDTQY
TRBJ1-2 many TRBV11-3 ARKVGQGADYGYT
TRBJ1-5 few TRBV5-6 ASSQRGSSNQPQH
TRBJ2-2 few TRBV27 ASSHSGGANGELF
TRBJ2-1 many TRBV30 AWRATGDGYNEQF
TRBJ2-5 many TRBV3-1 ASSQAGRIQETQY
TRBJ2-3 few TRBV27 ASSLSGRKLRSTDTQY
TRBJ2-7 - TRBV6-2/TRBV6-3 ASSYGGGVVEQY
TRBJ2-7 - TRBV27 ASSPSHGEQY
TRBJ2-1 - TRBV7-2 ASSVGANGEQF
TRBJ2-7 many TRBV25-1 ASSLPGSDEQY
TRBJ2-4 many TRBV30 AWSVSLRQGTIQY